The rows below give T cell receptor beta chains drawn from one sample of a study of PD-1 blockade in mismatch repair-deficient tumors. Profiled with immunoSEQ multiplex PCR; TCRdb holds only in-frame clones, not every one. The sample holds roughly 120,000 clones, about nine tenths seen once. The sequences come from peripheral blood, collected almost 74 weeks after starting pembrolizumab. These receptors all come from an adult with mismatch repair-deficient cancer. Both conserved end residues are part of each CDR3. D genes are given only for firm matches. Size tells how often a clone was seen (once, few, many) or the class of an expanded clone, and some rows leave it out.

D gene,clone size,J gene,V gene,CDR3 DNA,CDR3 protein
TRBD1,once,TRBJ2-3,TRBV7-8,TGTGCCAGCAGCCAGGACAGGGCGACTCCTACCCCAGATACGCAGTATTTT,CASSQDRATPTPDTQYF
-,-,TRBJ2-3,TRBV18,TGTGCCAGCCGAAGACAGCTTAACTCGGCAGATACGCAGTATTTT,CASRRQLNSADTQYF
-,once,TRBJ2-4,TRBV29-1,TGCAGCGCCGTGGGGTTGGGGCACATTCAGTACTTC,CSAVGLGHIQYF
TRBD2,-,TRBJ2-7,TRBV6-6,TGTGCCAGCATGCTGACTAGCGGGAGATTCGAGCAGTACTTC,CASMLTSGRFEQYF
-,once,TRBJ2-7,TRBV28,TGTGCCAGCAGGTGGACAGATAACTACGAGCAGTACTTC,CASRWTDNYEQYF
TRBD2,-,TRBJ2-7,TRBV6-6,TGTGCCAGCAGGAGGACTAGCGGGAGCTCCTACGAGCAGTACTTC,CASRRTSGSSYEQYF
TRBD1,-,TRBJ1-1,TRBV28,TGTGCCAGCAGCGAGGACAGGGGGCGAGGTAGGGCTTTCTTT,CASSEDRGRGRAFF
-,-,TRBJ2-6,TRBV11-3,TGTGCCAGCAGCTCCGAGGGGTATGGGGCCAACGTCCTGACTTTC,CASSSEGYGANVLTF
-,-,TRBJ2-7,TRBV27,TGTGCCAGCCGGGGGAAATACGAGCAGTACTTC,CASRGKYEQYF
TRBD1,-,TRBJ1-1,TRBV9,TGTGCCAGCAGCGCTCGGACAGGGATGAACACTGAAGCTTTCTTT,CASSARTGMNTEAFF
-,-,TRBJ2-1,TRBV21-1,TGTGCCAGCAGCTTGGCTAGCGGGATCAACAATGAGCAGTTCTTC,CASSLASGINNEQFF
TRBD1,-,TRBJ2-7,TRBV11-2,TGTGCCAGCAGCTTAGGCCAGGGGGTATACGAGCAGTACTTC,CASSLGQGVYEQYF
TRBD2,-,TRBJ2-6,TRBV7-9,TGTGCCAGCAGCTTAGGTCGAGCGGGAGGAAACTCTGGGGCCAACGTCCTGACTTTC,CASSLGRAGGNSGANVLTF
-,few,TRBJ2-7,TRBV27,TGTGCCAGCAGTTGGAACAGGGTGGATGTCCACGAGCAGTACTTC,CASSWNRVDVHEQYF
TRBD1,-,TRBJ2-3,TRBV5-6,TGTGCCAGCAGCATCGGGACAGCTAGCACAGATACGCAGTATTTT,CASSIGTASTDTQYF
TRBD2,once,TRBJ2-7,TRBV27,TGTGCCAGCAGTCACGGGACTAGCGGTACCTACGAGCAGTACTTC,CASSHGTSGTYEQYF
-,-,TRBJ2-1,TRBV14,TGTGCCAGCAGCCAAGGGGTTACCTACAATGAGCAGTTCTTC,CASSQGVTYNEQFF
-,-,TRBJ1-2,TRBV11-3,TGTGCCAGCAGCTTGACGCCCTGGACAGCTAACTATGGCTACACCTTC,CASSLTPWTANYGYTF
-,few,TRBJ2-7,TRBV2,TGTGCCAGCAGTGAAAATGGCCACGAGCAGTACTTC,CASSENGHEQYF
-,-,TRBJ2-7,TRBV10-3,TGTGCCATCAGTGAAAGTAGGGAGCAGTACTTC,CAISESREQYF
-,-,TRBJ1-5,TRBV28,TGTGCCAGCAGCCTCATGAAGGCAGGGATCTTTTATAGCAATCAGCCCCAGCATTTT,CASSLMKAGIFYSNQPQHF
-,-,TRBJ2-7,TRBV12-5,TGTGCTAGTGGTTTGCATCTCGGGCGGGGACACCACGAGCAGTACTTC,CASGLHLGRGHHEQYF